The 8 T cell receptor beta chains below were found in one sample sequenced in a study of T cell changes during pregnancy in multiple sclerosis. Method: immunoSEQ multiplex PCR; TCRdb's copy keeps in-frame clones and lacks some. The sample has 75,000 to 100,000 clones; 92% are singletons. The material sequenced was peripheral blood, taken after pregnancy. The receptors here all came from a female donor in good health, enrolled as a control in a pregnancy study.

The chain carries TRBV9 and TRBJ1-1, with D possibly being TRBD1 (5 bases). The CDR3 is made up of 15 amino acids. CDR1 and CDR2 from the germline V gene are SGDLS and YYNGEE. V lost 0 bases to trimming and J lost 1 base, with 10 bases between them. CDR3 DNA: TGTGCCAGCAGCGTAGTAAGGGGCCGGAACACTGAAGCTTTCTTT. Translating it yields CASSVVRGRNTEAFF.

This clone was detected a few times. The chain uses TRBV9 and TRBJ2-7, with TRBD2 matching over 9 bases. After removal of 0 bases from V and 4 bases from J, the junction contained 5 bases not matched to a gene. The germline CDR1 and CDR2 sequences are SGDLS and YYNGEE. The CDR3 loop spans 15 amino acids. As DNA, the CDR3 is TGTGCCAGCAGCGTAGGAGGGACTAGCAATTACGAGCAGTACTTC. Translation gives CASSVGGTSNYEQYF.

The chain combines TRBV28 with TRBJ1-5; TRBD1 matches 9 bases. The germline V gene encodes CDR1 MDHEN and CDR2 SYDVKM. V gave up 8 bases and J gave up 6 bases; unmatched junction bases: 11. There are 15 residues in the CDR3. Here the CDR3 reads CASRPGTGSSQPQHF. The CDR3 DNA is TGTGCCAGCCGCCCCGGGACAGGGTCGAGTCAGCCCCAGCATTTT.

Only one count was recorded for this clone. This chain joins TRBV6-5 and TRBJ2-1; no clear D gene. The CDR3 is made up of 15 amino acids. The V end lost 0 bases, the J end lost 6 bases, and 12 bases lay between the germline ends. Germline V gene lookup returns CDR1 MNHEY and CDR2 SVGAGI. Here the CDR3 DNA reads TGTGCCAGCAGTTACTCGGGTGAAAGCGTCAATGAGCAGTTCTTC. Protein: CASSYSGESVNEQFF.

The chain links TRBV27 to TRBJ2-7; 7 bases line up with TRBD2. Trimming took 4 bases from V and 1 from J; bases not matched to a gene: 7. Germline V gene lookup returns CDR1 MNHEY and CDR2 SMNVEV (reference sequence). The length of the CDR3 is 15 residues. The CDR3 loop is CASSYLGGVSYEQYF. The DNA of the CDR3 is TGTGCCAGCAGTTATCTGGGGGGGGTGTCCTACGAGCAGTACTTC.

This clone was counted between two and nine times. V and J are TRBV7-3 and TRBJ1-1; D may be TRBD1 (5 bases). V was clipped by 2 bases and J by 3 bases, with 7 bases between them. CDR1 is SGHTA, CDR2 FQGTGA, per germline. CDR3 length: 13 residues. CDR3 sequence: CASSLQGDTEAFF. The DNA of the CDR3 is TGTGCCAGCAGCTTACAGGGTGACACTGAAGCTTTCTTT.

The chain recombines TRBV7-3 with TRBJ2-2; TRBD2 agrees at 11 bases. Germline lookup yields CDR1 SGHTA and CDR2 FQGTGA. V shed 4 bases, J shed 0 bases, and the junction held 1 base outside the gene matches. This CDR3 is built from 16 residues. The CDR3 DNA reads TGTGCCAGCAGCTCGACTAGCGGGGCGAACACCGGGGAGCTGTTTTTT. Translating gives CASSSTSGANTGELFF.

In DNA form, the CDR3 reads TGCGCCAGCAGCTACGTGGACACCTTAAACACCGGGGAGCTGTTTTTT. This gives the protein CASSYVDTLNTGELFF. This sequence joins TRBV5-1 and TRBJ2-2; D is possibly TRBD1 (5 bases). Germline V gives CDR1 SGHRS, CDR2 YFSETQ. CDR3 size: 16 residues. V was cut by 3 bases and J by 2 bases, with 14 bases left in between.